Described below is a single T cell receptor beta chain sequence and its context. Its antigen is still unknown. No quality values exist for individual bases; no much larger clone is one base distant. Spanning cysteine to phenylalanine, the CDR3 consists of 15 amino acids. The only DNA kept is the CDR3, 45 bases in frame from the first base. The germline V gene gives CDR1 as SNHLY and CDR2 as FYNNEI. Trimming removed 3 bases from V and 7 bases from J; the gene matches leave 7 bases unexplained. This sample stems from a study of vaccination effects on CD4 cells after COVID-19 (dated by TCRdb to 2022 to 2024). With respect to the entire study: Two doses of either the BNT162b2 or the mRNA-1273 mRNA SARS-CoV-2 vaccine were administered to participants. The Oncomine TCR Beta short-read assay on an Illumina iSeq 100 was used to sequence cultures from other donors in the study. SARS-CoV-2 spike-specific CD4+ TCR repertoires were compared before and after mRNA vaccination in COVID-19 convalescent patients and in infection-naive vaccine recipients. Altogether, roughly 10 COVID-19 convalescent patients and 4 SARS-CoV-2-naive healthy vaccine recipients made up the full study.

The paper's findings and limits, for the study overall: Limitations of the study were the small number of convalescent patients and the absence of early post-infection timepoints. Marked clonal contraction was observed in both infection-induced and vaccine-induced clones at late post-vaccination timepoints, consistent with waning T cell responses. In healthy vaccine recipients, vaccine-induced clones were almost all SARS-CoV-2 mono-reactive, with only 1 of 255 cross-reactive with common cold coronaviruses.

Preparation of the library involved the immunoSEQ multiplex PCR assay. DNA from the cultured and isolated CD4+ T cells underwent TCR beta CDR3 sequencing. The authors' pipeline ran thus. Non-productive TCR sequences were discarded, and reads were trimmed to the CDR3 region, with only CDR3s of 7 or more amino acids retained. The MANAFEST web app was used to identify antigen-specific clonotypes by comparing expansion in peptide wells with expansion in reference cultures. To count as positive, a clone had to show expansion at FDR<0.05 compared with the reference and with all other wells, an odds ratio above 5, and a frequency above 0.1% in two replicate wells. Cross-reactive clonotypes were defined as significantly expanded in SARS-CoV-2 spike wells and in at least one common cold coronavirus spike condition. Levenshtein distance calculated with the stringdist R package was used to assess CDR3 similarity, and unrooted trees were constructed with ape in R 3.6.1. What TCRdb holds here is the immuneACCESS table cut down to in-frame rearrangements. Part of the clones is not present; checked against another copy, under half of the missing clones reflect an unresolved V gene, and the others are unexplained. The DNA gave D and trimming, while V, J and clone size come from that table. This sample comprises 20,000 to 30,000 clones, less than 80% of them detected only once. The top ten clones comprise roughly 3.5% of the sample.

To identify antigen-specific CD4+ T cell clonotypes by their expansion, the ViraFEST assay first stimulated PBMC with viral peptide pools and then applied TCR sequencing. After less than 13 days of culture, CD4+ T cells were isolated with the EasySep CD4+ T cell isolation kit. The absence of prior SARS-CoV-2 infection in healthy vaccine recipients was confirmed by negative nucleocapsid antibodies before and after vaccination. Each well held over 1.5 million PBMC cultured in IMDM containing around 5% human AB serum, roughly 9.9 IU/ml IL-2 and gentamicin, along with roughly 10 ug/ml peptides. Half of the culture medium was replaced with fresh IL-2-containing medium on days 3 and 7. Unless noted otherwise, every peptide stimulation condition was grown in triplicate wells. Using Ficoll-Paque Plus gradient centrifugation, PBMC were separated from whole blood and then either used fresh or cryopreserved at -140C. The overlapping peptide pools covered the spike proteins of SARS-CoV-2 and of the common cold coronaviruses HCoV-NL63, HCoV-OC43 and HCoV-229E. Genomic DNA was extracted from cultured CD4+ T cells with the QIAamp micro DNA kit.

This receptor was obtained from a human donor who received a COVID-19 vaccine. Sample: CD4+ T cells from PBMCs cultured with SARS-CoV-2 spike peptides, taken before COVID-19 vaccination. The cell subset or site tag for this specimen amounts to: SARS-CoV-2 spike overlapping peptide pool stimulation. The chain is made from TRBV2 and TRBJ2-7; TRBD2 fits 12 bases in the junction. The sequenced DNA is TGTGCCAGCAGTGAGGCGGGACTAGCGGGTGGGGAGCAGTACTTC. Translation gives CASSEAGLAGGEQYF.